This TCR beta chain was captured by sequencing in a study of cytomegalovirus exposure and HLA in healthy donors. Across the study: The platform used for the roughly 130 validation repertoires matched that of the roughly 720 first-cohort repertoires, a later analysis reported.

The approximately 120-subject validation cohort, separate from the 666-subject first cohort, included the donors. Trimming shortened V by 6 bases and J by 3 bases, and 12 bases separated the two germline ends. The CDR3 extends over 14 amino acids. The germline V gene encodes CDR1 MGHDK and CDR2 SYGVNS. About this clone: Its antigen is not known.

Study-wide points: Rare TCR sequences predominated, though certain public TCRs were found in many donors. It was found in a later analysis that first-cohort TCR clusters tended to co-occur in the 90 to 150 validation repertoires.

The assay was immunoSEQ multiplex PCR, and TCRdb's table has in-frame clones only and misses some. The data show fewer than 150,000 clones, with about 86% seen just once and over 6.5% held by the top ten. The specimen sequenced was PBMCs. This TCR came from a woman younger than 35 in good health and CMV-seropositive. The chain uses TRBV25-1 and TRBJ2-1, with D tentatively TRBD1 (5 bases). CDR3 DNA sequence: TGTGCCAGCAGGGAAACAGGATACTACAATGAGCAGTTCTTC. Translated, it gives CASRETGYYNEQFF.